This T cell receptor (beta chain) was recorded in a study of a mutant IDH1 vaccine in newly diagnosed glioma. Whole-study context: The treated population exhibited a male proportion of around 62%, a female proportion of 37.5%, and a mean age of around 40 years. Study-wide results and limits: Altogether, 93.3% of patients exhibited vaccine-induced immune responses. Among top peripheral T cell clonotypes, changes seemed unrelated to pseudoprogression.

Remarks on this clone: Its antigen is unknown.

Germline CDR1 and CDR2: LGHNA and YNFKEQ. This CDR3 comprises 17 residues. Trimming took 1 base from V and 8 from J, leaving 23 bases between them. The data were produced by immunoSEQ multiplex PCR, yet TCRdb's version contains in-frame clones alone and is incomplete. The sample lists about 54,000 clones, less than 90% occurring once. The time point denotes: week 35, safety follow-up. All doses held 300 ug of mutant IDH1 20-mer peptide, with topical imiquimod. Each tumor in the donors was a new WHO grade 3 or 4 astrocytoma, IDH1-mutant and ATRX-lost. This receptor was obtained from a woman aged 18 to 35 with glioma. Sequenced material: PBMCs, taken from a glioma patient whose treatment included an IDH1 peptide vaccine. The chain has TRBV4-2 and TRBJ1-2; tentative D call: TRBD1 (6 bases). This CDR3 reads CASSQGTPEQGLYGYTF. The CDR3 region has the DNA TGTGCCAGCAGCCAAGGGACCCCAGAGCAGGGGCTTTACGGCTACACCTTC.